What follows is one TCR beta chain and its context. The sample carries other DNA sequences with the same CDR3. Data came from immunoSEQ multiplex PCR; TCRdb stores just in-frame clones and leaves some out. The sample holds around 480,000 clones, about 91% seen once. The sample is drawn from a study of blood T cell repertoires in COVID-19. Germline loops: CDR1 SGHDT, CDR2 YYEEEE. V lost 0 bases, J lost 4 bases, and 5 bases lay in between. CDR3 length: 12 amino acids. The receptor was derived from a woman in her forties or fifties with COVID-19, enrolled during active disease. The genes are TRBV5-6 and TRBJ2-7; no clear D gene. The sample was peripheral blood. The CDR3 DNA is TGTGCCAGCAGCTTGGGCGGTTACGAGCAGTACTTC. It yields the protein CASSLGGYEQYF.